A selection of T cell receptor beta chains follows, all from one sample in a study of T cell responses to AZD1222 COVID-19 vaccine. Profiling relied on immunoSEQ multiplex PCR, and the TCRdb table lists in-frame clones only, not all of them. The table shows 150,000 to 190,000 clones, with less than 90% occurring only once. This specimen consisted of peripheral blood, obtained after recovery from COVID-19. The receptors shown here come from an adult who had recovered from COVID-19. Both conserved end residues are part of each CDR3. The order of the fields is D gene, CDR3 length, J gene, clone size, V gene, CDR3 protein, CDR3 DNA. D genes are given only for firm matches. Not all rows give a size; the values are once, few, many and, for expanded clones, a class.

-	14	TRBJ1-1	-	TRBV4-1	CASSQDRENTEAFF	TGCGCCAGCAGCCAAGACAGGGAGAACACTGAAGCTTTCTTT
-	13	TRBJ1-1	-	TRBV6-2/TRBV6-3	CASSLRQTTVAFF	TGTGCCAGCAGTCTCAGACAGACCACGGTAGCTTTCTTT
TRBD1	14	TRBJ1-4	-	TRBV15	CATSIQGFGEKLFF	TGTGCCACCAGCATACAGGGGTTCGGAGAAAAACTGTTTTTT
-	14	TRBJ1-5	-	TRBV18	CASSPGGGNQPQHF	TGTGCCAGCTCACCCGGGGGGGGAAATCAGCCCCAGCATTTT
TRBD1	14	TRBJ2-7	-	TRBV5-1	CASSLRQGGYEQYF	TGCGCCAGCAGCCTTCGACAGGGTGGTTACGAGCAGTACTTC
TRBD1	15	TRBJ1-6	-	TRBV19	CASTTGQGRNSPLHF	TGTGCCAGTACCACAGGACAGGGACGGAATTCACCCCTCCACTTT
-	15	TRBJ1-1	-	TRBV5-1	CASSLLPGENTEAFF	TGCGCCAGCAGCTTGCTACCCGGCGAGAACACTGAAGCTTTCTTT
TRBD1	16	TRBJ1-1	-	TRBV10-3	CAISEPGGGPWPEAFF	TGTGCCATCAGTGAGCCAGGGGGGGGGCCCTGGCCTGAAGCTTTCTTT
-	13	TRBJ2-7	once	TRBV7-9	CASSSDVNYEQYF	TGTGCCAGCAGTTCAGATGTTAACTACGAGCAGTACTTC
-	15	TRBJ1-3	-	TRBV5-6	CASSLGQTLGNTIYF	TGTGCCAGCAGCTTGGGCCAGACTCTTGGAAACACCATATATTTT
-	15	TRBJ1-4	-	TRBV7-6	CASSLSGGSNEKLFF	TGTGCCAGCAGCTTGAGTGGAGGGTCTAATGAAAAACTGTTTTTT
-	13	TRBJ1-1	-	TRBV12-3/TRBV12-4	CASSPVRGTEAFF	TGTGCCAGCAGTCCAGTTAGGGGCACTGAAGCTTTCTTT
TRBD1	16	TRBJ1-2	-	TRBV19	CASSSTGTGSNYGYTF	TGTGCCAGTAGTAGTACCGGGACAGGGTCGAACTATGGCTACACCTTC
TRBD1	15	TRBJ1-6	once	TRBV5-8	CASFIPGTGAAPLHF	TGTGCCAGCTTCATCCCGGGGACAGGGGCGGCACCCCTCCACTTT
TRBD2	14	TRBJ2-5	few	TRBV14	CASSLLAGQETQYF	TGTGCCAGCAGCCTATTAGCGGGACAAGAGACCCAGTACTTC
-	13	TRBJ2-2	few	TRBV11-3	CASSLDFTGELFF	TGTGCCAGCAGCTTAGACTTCACCGGGGAGCTGTTTTTT
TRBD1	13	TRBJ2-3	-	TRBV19	CASRIGQGNTQYF	TGTGCCAGTAGGATCGGACAGGGGAATACGCAGTATTTT
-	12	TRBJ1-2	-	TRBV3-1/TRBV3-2	CASSQIGAGYTF	TGTGCCAGCAGCCAAATCGGGGCCGGCTACACCTTC
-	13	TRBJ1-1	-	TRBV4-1	CASIGGRWTEAFF	TGCGCCAGCATCGGGGGTAGATGGACTGAAGCTTTCTTT
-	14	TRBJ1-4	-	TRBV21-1	CASTRTADCEKLFF	TGTGCCAGCACCCGGACAGCCGACTGTGAAAAACTGTTTTTT
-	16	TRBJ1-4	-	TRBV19	CASMRGDLATNEKLFF	TGTGCCAGTATGAGGGGAGACCTTGCAACTAATGAAAAACTGTTTTTT
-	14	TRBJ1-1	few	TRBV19	CASTLSTLHTEAFF	TGTGCCAGTACTCTGAGCACCCTCCACACTGAAGCTTTCTTT
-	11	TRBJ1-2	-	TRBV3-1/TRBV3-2	CASSQAGEYTF	TGTGCCAGCAGCCAAGCAGGGGAATACACCTTC
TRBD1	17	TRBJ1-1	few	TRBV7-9	CASSLGSMGQQNTEAFF	TGTGCCAGCAGCTTAGGGTCTATGGGACAGCAAAACACTGAAGCTTTCTTT
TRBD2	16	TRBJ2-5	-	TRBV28	CASSLQRLAGVETQYF	TGTGCCAGCAGTTTACAACGACTAGCGGGAGTTGAGACCCAGTACTTC
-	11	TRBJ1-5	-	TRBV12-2	CASRPHQPQHF	TGTGCAAGTCGCCCCCATCAGCCCCAGCATTTT
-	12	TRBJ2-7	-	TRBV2	CASSLQHYEQYF	TGTGCCAGCAGCCTCCAGCACTACGAGCAGTACTTC
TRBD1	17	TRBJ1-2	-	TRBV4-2	CASSQELGQVGNYGYTF	TGTGCCAGCAGCCAAGAATTGGGACAGGTAGGGAACTATGGCTACACCTTC
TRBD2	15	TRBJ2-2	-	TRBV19	CASSITGGNTGELFF	TGTGCCAGTAGTATAACGGGGGGGAACACCGGGGAGCTGTTTTTT
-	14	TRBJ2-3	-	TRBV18	CASSPLADSDTQYF	TGTGCCAGCTCACCGCTGGCAGACTCAGATACGCAGTATTTT
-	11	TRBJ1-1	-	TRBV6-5	CASRVNTEAFF	TGTGCCAGCAGGGTTAACACTGAAGCTTTCTTT
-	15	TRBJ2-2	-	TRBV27	CASSLSKRRAGELFF	TGTGCCAGCAGTTTATCGAAGAGGCGGGCCGGGGAGCTGTTTTTT
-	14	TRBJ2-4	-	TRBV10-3	CAISESGVMNIQYF	TGTGCCATCAGTGAGTCTGGGGTTATGAACATTCAGTACTTC
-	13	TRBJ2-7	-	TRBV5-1	CASSLNWGDEQYF	TGCGCCAGCAGCTTAAATTGGGGAGACGAGCAGTACTTC
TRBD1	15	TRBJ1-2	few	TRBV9	CASSEWGTGDGGYTF	TGTGCCAGCAGCGAGTGGGGGACAGGGGATGGTGGCTACACCTTC
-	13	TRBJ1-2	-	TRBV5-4	CASSLERDSGYTF	TGTGCCAGCAGCCTGGAGCGGGATAGTGGCTACACCTTC
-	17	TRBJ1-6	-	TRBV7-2	CAISSGLSSSYNSPLHF	TGTGCCATCTCCTCCGGACTGTCGAGCTCCTATAATTCACCCCTCCACTTT
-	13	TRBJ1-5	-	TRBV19	CASSMLKGQPQHF	TGTGCCAGTAGTATGCTCAAGGGTCAGCCCCAGCATTTT
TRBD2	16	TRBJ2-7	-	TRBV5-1	CASSGGTSGRTYEQYF	TGCGCCAGCAGCGGGGGGACTAGCGGGAGGACCTACGAGCAGTACTTC
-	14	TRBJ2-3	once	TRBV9	CASSVEPTGDTQYF	TGTGCCAGCAGCGTAGAACCGACAGGAGATACGCAGTATTTT
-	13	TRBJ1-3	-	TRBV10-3	CASLEGPGNTIYF	TGTGCCAGCCTCGAAGGGCCCGGAAACACCATATATTTT
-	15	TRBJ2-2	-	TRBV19	CASSYGGPGTGELFF	TGTGCCAGTAGTTACGGGGGCCCCGGCACCGGGGAGCTGTTTTTT